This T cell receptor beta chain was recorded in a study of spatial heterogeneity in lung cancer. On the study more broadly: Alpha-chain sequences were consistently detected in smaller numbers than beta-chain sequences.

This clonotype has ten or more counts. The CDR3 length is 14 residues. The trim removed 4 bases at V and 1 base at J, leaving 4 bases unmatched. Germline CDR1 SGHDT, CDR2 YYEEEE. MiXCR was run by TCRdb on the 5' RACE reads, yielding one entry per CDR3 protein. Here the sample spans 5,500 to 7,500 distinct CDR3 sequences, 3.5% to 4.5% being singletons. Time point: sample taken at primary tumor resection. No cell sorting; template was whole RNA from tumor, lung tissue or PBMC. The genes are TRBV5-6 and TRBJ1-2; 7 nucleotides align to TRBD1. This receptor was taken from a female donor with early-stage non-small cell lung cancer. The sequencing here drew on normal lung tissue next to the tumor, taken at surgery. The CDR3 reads CASSIDRDNYGYTF. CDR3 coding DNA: TGTGCCAGCAGCATCGACAGGGATAACTATGGCTACACCTTC.